This TCR beta chain stems from a study of T cells in Graves' hyperthyroidism and ophthalmopathy. Germline CDR1 reads MDHEN; CDR2 reads SYDVKM. The CDR3 runs 14 residues. Trimming took 3 bases from V and 7 from J; bases not matched to a gene: 3. TCR beta CDR3 regions were amplified from RNA transcripts. First-round RT-PCR with HTBI primers amplified the TCR CDR3 region. TCRdb reprocessed the multiplex PCR reads via MiXCR and lists one record per CDR3 protein. The sample consists of 500,000 to 650,000 distinct CDR3 sequences, roughly 15% of them appearing once. The rearrangement links TRBV28 to TRBJ1-6; 7 positions match TRBD1. Sequencing was carried out using blood. The TCR originated in a woman younger than 30 with Graves' ophthalmopathy. The CDR3 nucleotides read TGTGCCAGCAGTTTTGGGACAGAGAATTCACCCCTCCACTTT. Amino acid sequence: CASSFGTENSPLHF.